Presented here are 21 T cell receptor beta chains from one specimen sequenced in a study of CD8 T cells in ankylosing spondylitis. One entry per CDR3 protein results from TCRdb running MiXCR on the 5' RACE reads. The data hold about 130,000 distinct CDR3 sequences, with roughly 6.6% observed a single time. The sample was blood, either unsorted or a sorted T cell fraction (not recorded which). The origin of the receptors is a male donor with ankylosing spondylitis or in good health (not recorded which).

This clonotype showed up many times. The V call is TRBV7-9, the J call TRBJ2-3; D is unresolved. This CDR3 has 14 amino acids. V was clipped by 5 bases and J by 9 bases, with 18 bases between them. In germline, CDR1 is SEHNR, CDR2 FQNEAQ (reference sequence). Here the CDR3 reads CASSANLDASTQYF. The DNA for the CDR3 is TGTGCCAGCAGCGCTAACTTAGACGCCTCGACGCAGTATTTT.

This clonotype occurred many times. The V gene is TRBV7-9, the J gene TRBJ1-1; weak D call: TRBD1 (5 bases). Trimming pared 5 bases from V and 1 base from J, leaving 8 bases between. The CDR3 totals 13 residues. Germline V lookup: CDR1 SEHNR, CDR2 FQNEAQ (reference sequence). CDR3 coding DNA: TGTGCCAGCAGCAAACAGGAGAACACTGAAGCTTTCTTT. Amino acid sequence: CASSKQENTEAFF.

The sample holds many counts of this clonotype. The chain employs TRBV5-1 and TRBJ2-1, with a possible D match to TRBD2 (5 bases). V lost 0 bases and J 6 bases, leaving 10 bases between the germline ends. The CDR3 length is 14 residues. Per germline, CDR1 SGHRS and CDR2 YFSETQ. CDR3 sequence: CASSLAFGGNEQFF. The DNA of the CDR3 is TGCGCCAGCAGCTTGGCCTTCGGAGGCAATGAGCAGTTCTTC.

This clonotype was picked up many times. The V call is TRBV5-6, the J call TRBJ1-5; no reliable D call. Between the trimmed V and J ends, which lost 0 bases and 1 base, there was a span of 5 bases. CDR1 is SGHDT, CDR2 YYEEEE, per germline. There are 14 residues in the CDR3. For the CDR3, the DNA is TGTGCCAGCAGCTTGGGACTGAGCAATCAGCCCCAGCATTTT. Translation: CASSLGLSNQPQHF.

This clonotype was seen many times. The chain couples TRBV28 to TRBJ2-2; 7 bases line up with TRBD1. The CDR3 contains 15 residues. Germline V gene sequence: CDR1 MDHEN, CDR2 SYDVKM. V was clipped by 5 bases and J by 3 bases; unmatched bases: 6. CDR3 sequence reads: CASSRGDRYTGELFF. CDR3 coding DNA: TGTGCCAGCAGTCGAGGGGACAGATACACCGGGGAGCTGTTTTTT.

This clonotype was detected many times. The chain couples TRBV19 to TRBJ1-5; D is uncertain. This CDR3 has 15 amino acids. The germline V gene has CDR1 LNHDA and CDR2 SQIVND (reference sequence). The germline V and J ends were trimmed by 7 bases and 3 bases, with 16 bases remaining between them. The chain's CDR3 is CASTLTPTSNQPQHF. As DNA, the CDR3 is TGTGCCAGTACCCTAACACCGACATCCAATCAGCCCCAGCATTTT.

Many counts were recorded for this clonotype. The CDR3 DNA follows: TGTGCCACCAAGAGGGGTGGCAATCAGCCCCAGCATTTT. Its translation: CATKRGGNQPQHF. The chain employs TRBV24-1 and TRBJ1-5, with D maybe TRBD1 (5 bases). The V gene's germline CDR1 is KGHDR and CDR2 SFDVKD. This CDR3 is built from 13 residues. The V and J ends lost 8 bases and 2 bases respectively, with 9 bases between them.

V is TRBV12-3 or TRBV12-4 and J is TRBJ2-7; D is ambiguous. This CDR3 comprises 12 residues. V dropped 6 bases and J dropped 2 bases, with 8 bases sitting between them. This CDR3 reads CASSIPTYEQYF. The CDR3 nucleotides are TGTGCCAGCAGCATCCCGACCTACGAGCAGTACTTC.

This clonotype was recorded at least ten times. The gene calls are TRBV11-2 and TRBJ2-5, with TRBD2 matching 9 bases. This CDR3 spans 19 amino acids. V lost 3 bases, J lost 0 bases, and 14 bases stayed unmatched. CDR1 and CDR2 (germline): SGHAT, FQNNGV. The CDR3 DNA sequence: TGTGCCAGCAGCTTTCGGCCGGTATCACTAGCGGGCAACCAAGAGACCCAGTACTTC. Translating it yields CASSFRPVSLAGNQETQYF.

This clonotype was seen at least ten times. The chain recombines TRBV30 with TRBJ1-2; D call uncertain. Germline V CDR1 and CDR2: GTSNPN, SVGIG (reference sequence). The CDR3 has 11 amino acids. Trimming cost V 0 bases and J 8 bases, with 7 bases left between them. The CDR3: CAWSVGGGYTF. As DNA, the CDR3 is TGTGCCTGGAGTGTCGGCGGGGGCTACACCTTC. Full variable domain (remainder filled in from reference TRBV30 and TRBJ1-2): SQTIHQWPATLVQPVGSPLSLECTVEGTSNPNLYWYRQAAGRGLQLLFYSVGIGQISSEVPQNLSASRPQDRQFILSSKKLLLSDSGFYLCAWSVGGGYTFGSGTRLTVV.

The V and J genes are TRBV19 and TRBJ1-1; no definite D call. Trimming took 5 bases from V and 0 from J, leaving 7 bases between them. The germline gives CDR1 LNHDA, CDR2 SQIVND (reference sequence). The CDR3 runs 13 residues. CDR3 coding DNA: TGTGCCAGTAGTTCAAGGATGAACACTGAAGCTTTCTTT. This encodes CASSSRMNTEAFF.

This clonotype has at least ten counts. The chain carries TRBV5-1 and TRBJ1-1; the D is unclear. The CDR3 sequence is 14 residues long. The V gene lost 0 bases and the J gene lost 0 bases, with 6 bases spanning the gap. Per germline, CDR1 SGHRS and CDR2 YFSETQ. For the CDR3, the DNA is TGCGCCAGCAGCTTGGCTCACCTGAACACTGAAGCTTTCTTT. Translated: CASSLAHLNTEAFF.

This clonotype was seen only a few times. This rearrangement joins TRBV20-1 to TRBJ2-7; 11 nucleotides align to TRBD2. With V trimmed by 0 bases and J by 2 bases, 6 bases remained unmatched. Germline lookup yields CDR1 DFQATT and CDR2 SNEGSKA (reference sequence). The CDR3 is made up of 16 amino acids. CDR3 residues: CSAREFGLAGAYEQYF. Written as DNA, the CDR3 is TGCAGTGCTAGAGAATTTGGACTAGCGGGTGCCTACGAGCAGTACTTC.

In its sample, this clonotype was seen many times. This rearrangement joins TRBV29-1 to TRBJ2-3; D gene uncertain. Trimming pared 5 bases from V and 0 bases from J, leaving 12 bases between. This CDR3 region has 14 residues. Germline V gene lookup returns CDR1 SQVTM and CDR2 ANQGSEA. The CDR3 protein is CSVLAERSTDTQYF. CDR3 nucleotides: TGCAGCGTTCTGGCGGAGCGTAGCACAGATACGCAGTATTTT.

The chain recombines TRBV7-3 with TRBJ2-5; D not resolved. This CDR3 has 13 residues. V was cut by 3 bases and J by 4 bases, with 9 bases left in between. CDR1 is SGHTA and CDR2 is FQGTGA in the germline V gene. This chain's CDR3 is CASSFIPPETQYF. The CDR3 DNA follows: TGTGCCAGCAGCTTCATCCCCCCAGAGACCCAGTACTTC.

This clonotype has a count of ten or more. The V call is TRBV15, the J call TRBJ2-1; tentative D call: TRBD2 (5 bases). CDR1 and CDR2 (germline): LNHNV, YYDKDF (reference sequence). This CDR3 is 16 amino acids long. Trimming pared 0 bases from V and 1 base from J, leaving 10 bases between. The CDR3 DNA sequence: TGTGCCACCAGCAGAGATGGTCGCGGGTCCTACAATGAGCAGTTCTTC. It is translated as CATSRDGRGSYNEQFF.

This clonotype occurred many times. V and J are TRBV7-3 and TRBJ2-7; 8 nucleotides agree with TRBD1. This CDR3 has 15 residues. CDR1 is SGHTA and CDR2 is FQGTGA in the germline V gene. Losses at the gene ends were 2 bases for V and 2 bases for J; bases not matched to a gene: 5. The CDR3 spells CASSLYGQGTYEQYF. The CDR3 region has the DNA TGTGCCAGCAGCTTATACGGACAGGGAACCTACGAGCAGTACTTC.

This clonotype is medium-sized (0.01 to 0.1%) by share. J is TRBJ2-1 and V is TRBV12-3 or TRBV12-4; the D is unclear. CDR3 size: 18 residues. Trimming pared 5 bases from V and 0 bases from J, leaving 20 bases between. The CDR3 loop reads CASSNFAPFQSSYNEQFF. The CDR3 coding sequence is TGTGCCAGCAGTAATTTCGCCCCTTTTCAGAGCTCCTACAATGAGCAGTTCTTC.

This clonotype was seen repeatedly, ten times or more. The rearrangement links TRBV10-3 to TRBJ1-5, with a tentative D call TRBD1 (5 bases). The germline gives CDR1 ENHRY, CDR2 SYGVKD. CDR3 length equals 12 residues. V lost 8 bases and J lost 4, with 9 bases in between. The CDR3 region has the DNA TGTGCCATCTCGGACACAAATCAGCCCCAGCATTTT. This encodes CAISDTNQPQHF.

This clonotype was seen ten or more times. The rearrangement uses TRBV5-1 and TRBJ2-2; D gene ambiguous. The CDR3 has 15 amino acids. Trimming left V 7 bases short and J 0 bases short, with 13 bases between. CDR1 SGHRS and CDR2 YFSETQ come from the germline V gene. This CDR3 is CASRVPSSNTGELFF. In DNA, the CDR3 is TGCGCCAGCCGGGTGCCTTCATCGAACACCGGGGAGCTGTTTTTT.

This clonotype was recorded many times. The gene calls are TRBV3-1 and TRBJ2-3, with TRBD2 matching 7 bases. The CDR3 is 17 amino acids. The trim removed 0 bases at V and 3 bases at J, leaving 9 bases unmatched. Germline V gene sequence: CDR1 LGHDT, CDR2 YNNKEL (reference sequence). The CDR3, as DNA: TGTGCCAGCAGCCAAGATCGGGGTAGCGGGCCTACAGATACGCAGTATTTT. This codes for CASSQDRGSGPTDTQYF.